This is a list of T cell receptor beta chains from one sample in a study of shared clonotypes between healthy human individuals. Profiled with immunoSEQ multiplex PCR; TCRdb holds only in-frame clones, not every one. Here the sample spans about 480,000 clones, more than 65% being singletons. The sequencing sample was made of PBMCs. Receptors originate from a woman aged 40 to 55 in good health. Some clones in this sample may be carry-over from other donors' samples. Both conserved end residues are part of each CDR3. Fields, in order: CDR3 protein, CDR3 DNA, V gene, D gene, CDR3 length, clone size, J gene. A D gene is named only where the DNA matches it firmly. Clone size appears in some rows only: once, few, many, or a class for an expanded clone.

CASSQSLVRGSYNEQFF | TGCGCCAGCAGTCAATCTTTAGTCAGGGGGTCCTACAATGAGCAGTTCTTC | TRBV23-1 | TRBD1 | 17 | NA | TRBJ2-1
CASSLAPNQPQHF | TGTGCCAGCAGCTTGGCACCTAATCAGCCCCAGCATTTT | TRBV5-5 | NA | 13 | NA | TRBJ1-5
CASSQDLEGAREQYF | TGTGCCAGCAGCCAAGATCTGGAGGGAGCAAGGGAGCAGTACTTC | TRBV4-2 | NA | 15 | NA | TRBJ2-7
CASSESGDNEQFF | TGTGCCAGCAGTGAATCAGGGGACAATGAGCAGTTCTTC | TRBV2 | NA | 13 | NA | TRBJ2-1
CASSSWTGANQPQHF | TGTGCCAGCAGCTCGTGGACAGGGGCCAATCAGCCCCAGCATTTT | TRBV7-8 | TRBD1 | 15 | NA | TRBJ1-5
CASPSGASNEQFF | TGTGCCAGCCCCTCTGGGGCGTCCAATGAGCAGTTCTTC | TRBV5-4 | NA | 13 | once | TRBJ2-1
CASSLNRVRNYGYTF | TGTGCCAGCAGTCTGAACAGGGTGCGAAACTATGGCTACACCTTC | TRBV2 | NA | 15 | NA | TRBJ1-2
CASSQDSAGVNEQFF | TGCGCCAGCAGCCAAGACTCAGCGGGAGTGAATGAGCAGTTCTTC | TRBV4-3 | TRBD2 | 15 | many | TRBJ2-1
CASSTDRGLRYEQYF | TGTGCCAGCAGTACCGACAGGGGGCTTCGTTACGAGCAGTACTTC | TRBV6-5 | TRBD1 | 15 | NA | TRBJ2-7
CASSPWTGRVAEAFF | TGTGCCAGCAGTCCATGGACAGGGAGGGTCGCTGAAGCTTTCTTT | TRBV27 | TRBD1 | 15 | NA | TRBJ1-1
CASSYRQGYNEQFF | TGTGCCAGCAGCTATCGACAGGGGTACAATGAGCAGTTCTTC | TRBV11-1 | TRBD1 | 14 | NA | TRBJ2-1
CASRPGQGTSETQYF | TGTGCCAGCAGACCAGGACAGGGAACGTCGGAGACCCAGTACTTC | TRBV6-1 | TRBD1 | 15 | NA | TRBJ2-5
CASPDRVGNTIYF | TGTGCCTCACCGGACAGGGTCGGAAACACCATATATTTT | TRBV28 | TRBD1 | 13 | NA | TRBJ1-3
CASSSLLATNEKLFF | TGTGCCAGCAGTTCGTTACTTGCAACTAATGAAAAACTGTTTTTT | TRBV27 | NA | 15 | NA | TRBJ1-4
CSARANNEQFF | TGCAGTGCTAGAGCTAACAATGAGCAGTTCTTC | TRBV20-1 | NA | 11 | NA | TRBJ2-1
CASRSFGGAGETQYF | TGTGCCAGCAGATCCTTCGGGGGGGCAGGGGAGACCCAGTACTTC | TRBV6-5 | TRBD2 | 15 | NA | TRBJ2-5
CASSYEAGADTQYF | TGTGCCAGCAGTTACGAGGCAGGTGCAGATACGCAGTATTTT | TRBV6-6 | NA | 14 | few | TRBJ2-3
CASSYGLAGERETQYF | TGTGCCAGCAGCTACGGACTAGCGGGAGAGCGGGAGACCCAGTACTTC | TRBV6-5 | TRBD2 | 16 | NA | TRBJ2-5
CASSSGGDLWTEAFF | TGCGCCAGCAGCTCCGGGGGGGACTTGTGGACTGAAGCTTTCTTT | TRBV5-1 | NA | 15 | NA | TRBJ1-1